This T cell receptor beta chain stems from a study of tumor-infiltrating lymphocytes in primary liver carcinoma. As for the study in general: All lesions had stage T1-T3 N0M0 and roughly 4.2 to 10 cm widths. The yield of productive TCRbeta reads per sample was roughly 3.65 to 8 million and was similar across tissue types.

Germline lookup yields CDR1 MNHNY and CDR2 SVGAGI (reference sequence). J gave up 7 bases and V 8 bases, and 7 bases lay outside the gene matches. CDR3 size: 14 residues. Using a constant-region primer together with ProtoScript II reverse transcriptase, TCR beta cDNA was made from approximately 500 ng of total RNA. Libraries for TCR beta were built through three nested multiplex PCR rounds, which together made up a slightly modified ARM-PCR procedure. Rounds one and two of PCR, each of 10 to 11 cycles, were primed with TRBV1-TRBV30 forward primers and a C-beta reverse primer. MiXCR, run by TCRdb on the multiplex PCR reads, gives a single entry per CDR3 protein. Altogether about 320,000 distinct CDR3 sequences are present, roughly two thirds being singletons, with the ten largest covering approximately 9.4%. Researchers drew blood RNA from unsorted whole blood and extracted germline DNA as well. Patients were treatment-naive with chronic HBV infection.

As concerns this clonotype: A much larger clone lies one base from this, so it may be a read error.

The sequence derives from a man between 35 and 55 years old with primary liver carcinoma and hepatitis B virus infection. The chain links TRBV6-6 to TRBJ2-5; the match to TRBD2 covers 13 bases. Sequences were obtained from peripheral blood. The chain's CDR3 is CASLGLAGVGTQYF. The DNA for the CDR3 is TGTGCCAGCCTCGGACTAGCGGGAGTAGGGACCCAGTACTTC.